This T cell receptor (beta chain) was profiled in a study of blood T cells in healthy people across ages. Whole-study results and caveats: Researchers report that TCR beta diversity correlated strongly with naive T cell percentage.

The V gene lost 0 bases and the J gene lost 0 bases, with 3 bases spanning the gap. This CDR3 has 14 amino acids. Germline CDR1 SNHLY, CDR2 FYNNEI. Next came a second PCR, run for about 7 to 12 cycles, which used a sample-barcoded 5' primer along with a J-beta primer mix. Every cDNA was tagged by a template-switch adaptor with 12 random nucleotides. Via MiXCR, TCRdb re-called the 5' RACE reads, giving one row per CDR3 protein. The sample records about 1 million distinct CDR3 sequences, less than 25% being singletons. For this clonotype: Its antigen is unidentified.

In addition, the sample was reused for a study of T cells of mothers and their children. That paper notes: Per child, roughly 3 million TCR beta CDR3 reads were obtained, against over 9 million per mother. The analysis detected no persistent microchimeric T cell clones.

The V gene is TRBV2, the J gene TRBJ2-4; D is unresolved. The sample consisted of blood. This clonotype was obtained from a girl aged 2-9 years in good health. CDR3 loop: CASSEAGAKNIQYF. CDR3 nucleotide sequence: TGTGCCAGCAGTGAAGCGGGAGCCAAAAACATTCAGTACTTC. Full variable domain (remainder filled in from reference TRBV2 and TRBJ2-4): EPEVTQTPSHQVTQMGQEVILRCVPISNHLYFYWYRQILGQKVEFLVSFYNNEISEKSEIFDDQFSVERPDGSNFTLKIRSTKLEDSAMYFCASSEAGAKNIQYFGAGTRLSVL.